The 14 T cell receptor beta chains given below trace back to one sample, sequenced in a study of long-term antiretroviral therapy in people with HIV. With survey level as its setting, the immunoSEQ assay was v3.0. The data were produced by immunoSEQ multiplex PCR, yet TCRdb's version contains in-frame clones alone and is incomplete. The data show some 10,000 clones, with roughly 90% seen just once and 15% to 25% held by the top ten. This sample comprised unsorted PBMCs, obtained 0.2 years before starting antiretroviral therapy. These receptors originate from a middle-aged woman with HIV.

The J gene is TRBJ2-3, the V gene TRBV5-1; 7 bases align to TRBD2. Looked up from germline, CDR1 is SGHRS and CDR2 is YFSETQ. This CDR3 contains 18 residues. V shed 4 bases and J 1 base; nucleotides not matched to a gene: 15. CDR3 amino acids: CASSPGTIATSGTDTQYF. The CDR3 nucleotides read TGCGCCAGCAGCCCAGGGACTATCGCCACTTCGGGCACAGATACGCAGTATTTT.

This chain's CDR3 is CASSPGLVPYSETQYF. The DNA for the CDR3 is TGCGCCAGCAGCCCCGGACTAGTTCCCTATAGTGAGACCCAGTACTTC. The genes are TRBV5-1 and TRBJ2-5, with 7 bases lining up with TRBD2. V shed 4 bases and J 5 bases; nucleotides not matched to a gene: 14. Germline V gene lookup returns CDR1 SGHRS and CDR2 YFSETQ. The CDR3 is 16 amino acids.

This chain joins TRBV2 and TRBJ1-1, with D perhaps matching TRBD1 (6 bases). Germline CDR1 and CDR2: SNHLY and FYNNEI. Between the trimmed V and J ends, which lost 2 bases and 1 base, there was a span of 11 bases. The CDR3 spans 15 residues. The chain's CDR3 is CASSEFGGANTEAFF. CDR3 DNA: TGTGCCAGCAGTGAATTTGGGGGGGCGAACACTGAAGCTTTCTTT.

In this sample, this clone turned up once. DNA for the CDR3: TGTGCCAGCAGCTTAACGCCGGGGGCATACTACGAGCAGTACTTC. This translates into CASSLTPGAYYEQYF. The chain couples TRBV7-3 to TRBJ2-7; D tentatively fits TRBD1 or TRBD2 (6 bases each). Germline CDR1 and CDR2: SGHTA and FQGTGA. Trimming took off 0 bases at V and 3 bases at J, with 12 bases between the two ends. This CDR3 contains 15 residues. The full variable domain, its missing parts supplied by reference TRBV7-3 and TRBJ2-7, is GAGVSQTPSNKVTEKGKYVELRCDPISGHTALYWYRQSLGQGPEFLIYFQGTGAADDSGLPNDRFFAVRPEGSVSTLKIQRTERGDSAVYLCASSLTPGAYYEQYFGPGTRLTVT.

The genes are TRBV5-1 and TRBJ1-3, with D possibly matching TRBD1 (6 bases). Per germline, CDR1 SGHRS and CDR2 YFSETQ. The ends were cut back, 2 bases at V and 2 bases at J, with 11 bases in the middle. This CDR3 spans 15 amino acids. The CDR3 is CASSFDGGPGNTIYF. The CDR3 coding sequence is TGCGCCAGCAGCTTTGACGGGGGGCCTGGAAACACCATATATTTT.

This clone has only a few counts. The genes are TRBV6-5 and TRBJ2-5; 9 bases are a match to TRBD2. This CDR3 comprises 15 residues. The ends lost 3 bases at V and 2 bases at J; junction bases unmatched: 4. Germline CDR1 MNHEY, CDR2 SVGAGI. CDR3 in DNA: TGTGCCAGCAGTTATGGGGCGGGGGGGCAAGAGACCCAGTACTTC. Translation: CASSYGAGGQETQYF.

The rearrangement links TRBV5-1 to TRBJ1-1; TRBD1 is a possible D gene (6 bases). V lost 8 bases, J lost 2 bases, and 13 bases lay in between. The length of the CDR3 is 13 residues. Germline lookup yields CDR1 SGHRS and CDR2 YFSETQ. CDR3 residues: CASRTEANTEAFF. CDR3 coding DNA: TGCGCCAGTCGGACAGAAGCTAACACTGAAGCTTTCTTT.

The CDR3 region has the DNA TGTGCCAGCAGCTTGGCAGGGCGGGACATTCAGTACTTC. This sequence encodes CASSLAGRDIQYF. V gene TRBV5-4 combines with J gene TRBJ2-4; possibly TRBD1 or TRBD2 for D (5 bases each). Trimming pared 0 bases from V and 8 bases from J, leaving 9 bases between. The CDR3 has 13 residues. The germline V gene has CDR1 SGHNT and CDR2 YYREEE (reference sequence).

The chain employs TRBV7-2 and TRBJ2-7; possible D gene TRBD1, 5 bases. The CDR3 runs to 15 residues. The germline CDR1 and CDR2 sequences are SGHTA and FQGNSA. Trimming cost V 5 bases and J 2 bases, with 16 bases left between them. The chain's CDR3 is CASSGQGIGPYEQYF. CDR3 coding DNA: TGTGCCAGCAGCGGTCAGGGAATAGGCCCCTACGAGCAGTACTTC.

The chain combines TRBV7-2 with TRBJ2-3, with D perhaps TRBD1 or TRBD2 (5 bases each). Trimming stripped 3 bases from V and 4 bases from J, with 11 bases between. This CDR3 has 14 residues. CDR1 and CDR2 (germline): SGHTA, FQGNSA. The CDR3 loop reads CASSFQRGADTQYF. The CDR3 bases are TGTGCCAGCAGCTTCCAGCGAGGGGCAGATACGCAGTATTTT.

The chain combines TRBV6-6 with TRBJ1-6, with 9 bases matching TRBD1. The CDR3 has 14 amino acids. The V gene's germline CDR1 is MNHNY and CDR2 SVGAGI (reference sequence). V gave up 4 bases and J gave up 6 bases; unmatched junction bases: 1. CDR3: CASSSTGGNSPLHF. The CDR3, as DNA: TGTGCCAGCAGTTCGACAGGGGGTAATTCACCCCTCCACTTT.

J is TRBJ2-3 and V is TRBV11-2, with 10 bases that match TRBD1. V lost 1 base, J lost 3 bases, and 1 base stayed unmatched. CDR3 length equals 15 residues. Germline CDR1 reads SGHAT; CDR2 reads FQNNGV. This CDR3 is CASSLGTGGTDTQYF. CDR3 nucleotide sequence: TGTGCCAGCAGCTTAGGGACAGGGGGTACAGATACGCAGTATTTT.

The chain has TRBV18 and TRBJ2-5; the match to TRBD2 covers 14 bases. Germline loops: CDR1 KGHSH, CDR2 LQKENI. Germline trimming cut 3 bases from V and 4 bases from J; bases unmatched to any gene: 7. The CDR3 totals 17 residues. The CDR3 bases are TGTGCCAGCTCACCGACTAGCGGGGGGGCCGTCGGAGAGACCCAGTACTTC. Protein sequence: CASSPTSGGAVGETQYF.

This chain connects TRBV7-9 to TRBJ2-4; D call uncertain. The germline V and J ends were trimmed by 1 base and 0 bases, with 7 bases remaining between them. Germline CDR1 and CDR2: SEHNR and FQNEAQ (reference sequence). There are 15 residues in the CDR3. CDR3 nucleotides: TGTGCCAGCAGCTTAGGGGATATAGCCAAAAACATTCAGTACTTC. Translated: CASSLGDIAKNIQYF.